The entry below gives a single T cell receptor (beta chain) sequence along with its context. As yet, its antigen is unknown. This record belongs to a study of CD8 T cells in ankylosing spondylitis. Overall study results and limits: Earlier work had already found some motif variants in reactive arthritis synovial fluid and blood. A motif in TCR beta, a set of roughly eight highly homologous variants, appeared characteristic of ankylosing spondylitis blood.

Libraries for TCR beta were made by quantitative 5'-RACE with molecular barcodes. TCRdb re-called the 5' RACE reads with MiXCR, one entry per CDR3 protein. The table has roughly 440,000 distinct CDR3 sequences, under 20% seen once. This CDR3 comprises 13 residues. The germline gives CDR1 SNHLY, CDR2 FYNNEI. Trimming removed 9 bases from V and 4 bases from J; junction bases left unmatched: 7. Sequencing was done on a sample of blood, either unsorted or a sorted T cell fraction (not recorded which). This receptor was identified in a male donor with ankylosing spondylitis. The chain employs TRBV2 and TRBJ2-5; TRBD2 agrees at 8 bases. The CDR3 bases are TGTGCCAGTATAGCGGGGAGGGTAGAGACCCAGTACTTC. Protein product: CASIAGRVETQYF.